This T cell receptor beta chain was obtained from a study of identifying expanded T cells in peripheral blood. Study-wide points: Differentially abundant clones: about 1.2 between replicates, about 15 at roughly 2 weeks, 19 to 20 at four. Across healthy donors, higher total template counts meant significantly greater approximately two-week count variance.

CDR3 size: 14 residues. Germline V gene data show CDR1 as SQVTM and CDR2 as ANQGSEA. V was trimmed by 8 bases and J by 0 bases, leaving 15 bases between them. The method was immunoSEQ multiplex PCR; TCRdb's version includes in-frame clones alone and lacks a portion of them. The data show under 130,000 clones, about 89% seen once. No infections or other immune events were documented during collection. Comments on this clone: Its antigen is still unknown.

Sequencing was performed on blood. The origin of this receptor is a person aged 18 to 75 in good health. This rearrangement joins TRBV29-1 to TRBJ2-3; TRBD2 might be the D (6 bases). CDR3 nucleotide sequence: TGCAGCTTCCGACCCGGGACTAGCACAGATACGCAGTATTTT. Protein sequence: CSFRPGTSTDTQYF.